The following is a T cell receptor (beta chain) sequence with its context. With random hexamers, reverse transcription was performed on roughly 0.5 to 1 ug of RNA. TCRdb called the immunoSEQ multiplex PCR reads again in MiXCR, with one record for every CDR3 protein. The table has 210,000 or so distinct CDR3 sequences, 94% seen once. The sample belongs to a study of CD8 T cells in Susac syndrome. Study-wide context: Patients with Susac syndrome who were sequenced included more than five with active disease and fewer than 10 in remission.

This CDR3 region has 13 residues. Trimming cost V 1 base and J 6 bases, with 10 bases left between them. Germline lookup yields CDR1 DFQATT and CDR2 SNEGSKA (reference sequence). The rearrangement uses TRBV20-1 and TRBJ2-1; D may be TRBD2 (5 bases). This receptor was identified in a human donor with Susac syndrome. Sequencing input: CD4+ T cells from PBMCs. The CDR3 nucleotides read TGCAGTGCTAGAGGCGGGCCTGCCAATGAGCAGTTCTTC. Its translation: CSARGGPANEQFF.